The 30 T cell receptor beta chains listed next were all sequenced from one sample in a study of shared clonotypes between healthy human individuals. Method: immunoSEQ multiplex PCR; TCRdb's copy keeps in-frame clones and lacks some. The top ten clones hold around 24% of a sample with some 740,000 clones, more than 85% of them seen once. As defined, naive CD8 cells were CD45RO-negative and positively selected for CCR7, with terminally differentiated effector memory CD45RA+ cells excluded. The sample taken for sequencing was naive CD8+ T cells sorted from blood. The receptor set was obtained from a man aged 25 to 40 in good health.

This rearrangement joins TRBV7-6 to TRBJ2-5; no definite D call. CDR1 and CDR2 from the germline V gene are SGHVS and FNYEAQ. Trimming removed 5 bases from V and 0 bases from J, with 4 bases in between. The length of the CDR3 is 12 residues. CDR3 DNA sequence: TGTGCCAGCAGCCACAACCAAGAGACCCAGTACTTC. Translating gives CASSHNQETQYF.

The chain uses TRBV18 and TRBJ2-1, with unresolved D. V lost 2 bases, J lost 0 bases, and 8 bases lay in between. Germline loops: CDR1 KGHSH, CDR2 LQKENI. The length of the CDR3 is 15 residues. The CDR3 protein is CASSPLDRSYNEQFF. The CDR3 DNA follows: TGTGCCAGCTCACCATTAGATCGCTCCTACAATGAGCAGTTCTTC. The variable domain in full, completed from reference TRBV18 and TRBJ2-1, reads NAGVMQNPRHLVRRRGQEARLRCSPMKGHSHVYWYRQLPEEGLKFMVYLQKENIIDESGMPKERFSAEFPKEGPSILRIQQVVRGDSAAYFCASSPLDRSYNEQFFGPGTRLTVL.

V and J are TRBV10-3 and TRBJ1-5; 8 bases agree with TRBD1. The germline CDR1 and CDR2 sequences are ENHRY and SYGVKD. This CDR3 has 16 residues. The ends lost 8 bases at V and 0 bases at J; junction bases unmatched: 9. CDR3 coding DNA: TGTGCCATCGGCGGACAGGGCGACTATAGCAATCAGCCCCAGCATTTT. It is translated as CAIGGQGDYSNQPQHF.

The chain carries TRBV2 and TRBJ2-5, with a weak D call TRBD1 (5 bases). CDR1 SNHLY and CDR2 FYNNEI come from the germline V gene. Trimming took off 5 bases at V and 2 bases at J, with 15 bases between the two ends. The CDR3 sequence is 15 residues long. CDR3 in amino acids: CASSSGSRIQETQYF. CDR3 nucleotide sequence: TGTGCCAGCAGTTCAGGGTCCAGAATACAAGAGACCCAGTACTTC.

For the CDR3, the DNA is TGCGCCAGCAGCCAAGATTTGCGGCAGCCCCAGCATTTT. This codes for CASSQDLRQPQHF. The gene calls are TRBV4-1 and TRBJ1-5; D is unresolved. The CDR3 sequence is 13 residues long. The germline CDR1 and CDR2 sequences are MGHRA and YSYEKL. The V end was cut by 0 bases, the J end by 7 bases, with 7 bases between.

The rearrangement uses TRBV2 and TRBJ1-1; 8 bases match TRBD1. V shed 10 bases and J 4 bases; nucleotides not matched to a gene: 2. The CDR3 spans 11 residues. The germline gives CDR1 SNHLY, CDR2 FYNNEI. CDR3 region: CATQGGTEAFF. The CDR3 nucleotides are TGTGCCACACAGGGGGGCACTGAAGCTTTCTTT.

V gene TRBV27 combines with J gene TRBJ1-3, with D possibly being TRBD1 (5 bases). The germline V and J ends were trimmed by 5 bases and 4 bases, with 18 bases remaining between them. Germline CDR1 MNHEY, CDR2 SMNVEV (reference sequence). There are 16 residues in the CDR3. The chain's CDR3 is CASSLTAGVWGNTIYF. CDR3 DNA sequence: TGTGCCAGCAGTCTTACGGCGGGGGTATGGGGAAACACCATATATTTT.

This clone occurred once. The chain is built from TRBV27 and TRBJ2-5; 7 positions match TRBD2. V trimming: 2 bases; J trimming: 5 bases; junction bases outside the gene matches: 8. Per germline, CDR1 MNHEY and CDR2 SMNVEV (reference sequence). CDR3 length equals 15 residues. As DNA, the CDR3 is TGTGCCAGCAGTTTACAGCGGGGAAGTGGTGAGACCCAGTACTTC. As protein: CASSLQRGSGETQYF.

CDR3 region: CASSGDRDKFTYEQYF. CDR3 nucleotide sequence: TGTGCCAGCAGTGGGGACCGGGACAAATTCACCTACGAGCAGTACTTC. The rearrangement joins TRBV2 to TRBJ2-7; TRBD1 is a possible D gene (6 bases). V was shortened by 4 bases and J by 2 bases, with 18 bases between the two germline ends. Germline CDR1 and CDR2: SNHLY and FYNNEI. The CDR3 is 16 residues long.

The chain carries TRBV19 and TRBJ2-1, with TRBD1 matching over 8 bases. Per the germline V gene, CDR1 is LNHDA and CDR2 is SQIVND (reference sequence). V dropped 7 bases and J dropped 1; count of bases not matched to a gene: 9. The CDR3 consists of 16 residues. The CDR3 protein is CASIPPRQGSYNEQFF. The CDR3 coding sequence is TGTGCCAGTATCCCACCACGACAGGGGTCCTACAATGAGCAGTTCTTC. The whole variable domain, filled in from reference TRBV19 and TRBJ2-1, reads DGGITQSPKYLFRKEGQNVTLSCEQNLNHDAMYWYRQDPGQGLRLIYYSQIVNDFQKGDIAEGYSVSREKKESFPLTVTSAQKNPTAFYLCASIPPRQGSYNEQFFGPGTRLTVL.

This clone was seen only once. The chain has TRBV27 and TRBJ2-5; TRBD2 is a possible D gene (5 bases). Looked up from germline, CDR1 is MNHEY and CDR2 is SMNVEV (reference sequence). The V gene lost 7 bases and the J gene lost 2 bases, with 14 bases spanning the gap. CDR3 size: 14 residues. The CDR3: CASTTIPVQETQYF. The CDR3 coding sequence is TGTGCCAGCACGACTATCCCGGTTCAAGAGACCCAGTACTTC.

This chain uses TRBV29-1 with TRBJ2-7; 8 bases agree with TRBD2. CDR1 is SQVTM, CDR2 ANQGSEA, per germline. Germline trimming cut 1 base from V and 7 bases from J; bases unmatched to any gene: 12. This CDR3 has 15 residues. CDR3 in amino acids: CSVEGTSTTPGEQYF. In DNA, the CDR3 is TGCAGCGTTGAAGGGACTAGCACCACTCCGGGTGAGCAGTACTTC.

This sequence joins TRBV6-1 and TRBJ2-1, with D possibly being TRBD1 (5 bases). The length of the CDR3 is 17 residues. V was pared by 2 bases and J by 1 base, with 15 bases between. Germline V gene data show CDR1 as MNHNS and CDR2 as SASEGT. CDR3 bases: TGTGCCAGCAGTGAAAGGGGCCTAACTGAGTCCTACAATGAGCAGTTCTTC. This codes for CASSERGLTESYNEQFF.

The chain links TRBV11-3 to TRBJ2-2; no clear D. This CDR3 region has 13 residues. V shed 5 bases and J shed 0 bases, with 4 bases lying between them. Germline lookup yields CDR1 SGHNT and CDR2 YENEEA. CDR3 residues: CASSPSNTGELFF. CDR3 coding DNA: TGTGCCAGCAGCCCATCGAACACCGGGGAGCTGTTTTTT.

The V and J genes are TRBV27 and TRBJ2-1; D not certain. This CDR3 spans 13 amino acids. Trimming pared 2 bases from V and 10 bases from J, leaving 12 bases between. The germline V gene has CDR1 MNHEY and CDR2 SMNVEV (reference sequence). CDR3 nucleotide sequence: TGTGCCAGCAGTTTAGATAGGGTGAGGGAGCAGTTCTTC. Amino acids: CASSLDRVREQFF.

This clone was seen only once. This sequence joins TRBV5-4 and TRBJ1-3; TRBD1 is a possible D gene (6 bases). The CDR3 length is 15 residues. From germline, CDR1 is SGHNT and CDR2 YYREEE (reference sequence). Trimming removed 4 bases at V and 0 bases at J, with 11 bases between. CDR3: CASSTDRSSGNTIYF. In nucleotides, the CDR3 is TGTGCCAGCAGCACGGACAGAAGCTCTGGAAACACCATATATTTT.

V usage is TRBV19 and J usage is TRBJ2-7; D perhaps matches TRBD1 (6 bases). Germline V gene sequence: CDR1 LNHDA, CDR2 SQIVND (reference sequence). V dropped 9 bases and J dropped 3 bases, with 12 bases sitting between them. This CDR3 is 12 amino acids long. In DNA form, the CDR3 reads TGTGCCAGAACAGGGTTGGTCTACGAGCAGTACTTC. This sequence encodes CARTGLVYEQYF.

The chain joins TRBV23-1 to TRBJ1-5; D is unclear. TRBV23-1 is identified as an open reading frame with a role that is uncertain. This CDR3 has 14 amino acids. Deletions cut 1 base from V and 4 bases from J, with 8 bases between. DNA for the CDR3: TGCGCCAGCAGTCAATTATATGGAAATCAGCCCCAGCATTTT. It yields the protein CASSQLYGNQPQHF.

The chain employs TRBV7-9 and TRBJ2-7, with 10 bases fitting TRBD2. CDR3 length: 16 amino acids. Trimming at V came to 4 bases and at J to 2 bases, leaving 8 bases not matched to a gene. CDR1 is SEHNR and CDR2 is FQNEAQ in the germline V gene (reference sequence). The CDR3 is CASSSGASGRPYEQYF. The CDR3 coding sequence is TGTGCCAGCAGCTCTGGCGCTAGCGGGAGACCCTACGAGCAGTACTTC.

The chain couples TRBV15 to TRBJ2-7, with D tentatively TRBD1 (5 bases). The CDR3 has 15 residues. Between the trimmed V and J ends, which lost 0 bases and 5 bases, there was a span of 14 bases. Germline loops: CDR1 LNHNV, CDR2 YYDKDF (reference sequence). The CDR3 bases are TGTGCCACCAGCAGAGACCTGGGTCAGGGCCACGAGCAGTACTTC. Amino acid sequence: CATSRDLGQGHEQYF.

The chain uses TRBV28 and TRBJ2-1; D might be TRBD1 or TRBD2, each matching 5 bases. Germline values: CDR1 MDHEN, CDR2 SYDVKM. This CDR3 comprises 15 residues. Trimming removed 7 bases at V and 7 bases at J, with 20 bases between. This chain's CDR3 is CASTKDGGFGNEQFF. The CDR3 nucleotides read TGTGCCAGCACCAAGGATGGGGGATTCGGTAATGAGCAGTTCTTC.

This clone was counted a single time. Different DNA sequences within this sample yield the same CDR3. The genes are TRBV5-1 and TRBJ2-7; 8 bases agree with TRBD1. V gave up 1 base and J gave up 3 bases; unmatched junction bases: 3. Germline values: CDR1 SGHRS, CDR2 YFSETQ. There are 14 residues in the CDR3. CDR3 protein: CASSLRQGNYEQYF. The DNA for the CDR3 is TGCGCCAGCAGCTTGCGACAGGGGAACTACGAGCAGTACTTC. Using reference TRBV5-1 and TRBJ2-7 for the parts outside the CDR3, the full variable domain is KAGVTQTPRYLIKTRGQQVTLSCSPISGHRSVSWYQQTPGQGLQFLFEYFSETQRNKGNFPGRFSGRQFSNSRSEMNVSTLELGDSALYLCASSLRQGNYEQYFGPGTRLTVT.

The chain employs TRBV7-2 and TRBJ2-7; D uncertain. Per the germline V gene, CDR1 is SGHTA and CDR2 is FQGNSA. V gave up 4 bases and J gave up 0 bases, with 7 bases separating them. The CDR3 totals 13 residues. Here the CDR3 DNA reads TGTGCCAGCAGCTCGCCGAGCTCCTACGAGCAGTACTTC. Translation gives CASSSPSSYEQYF.

This chain links TRBV29-1 with TRBJ2-7, with 9 bases matching TRBD1. This CDR3 spans 15 amino acids. The germline V gene encodes CDR1 SQVTM and CDR2 ANQGSEA. Trimming cost V 4 bases and J 3 bases; bases outside gene matches: 10. The CDR3 coding sequence is TGCAGCGTTGTGGACGGGGACAGGGCCCACTACGAGCAGTACTTC. Its protein product is CSVVDGDRAHYEQYF.

The chain combines TRBV29-1 with TRBJ2-5; 7 positions agree with TRBD1. The CDR3 runs 13 residues. V shed 7 bases, J shed 2 bases, and the junction held 7 bases outside the gene matches. Germline CDR1 SQVTM, CDR2 ANQGSEA. The CDR3: CSAEGGLQETQYF. In nucleotides, the CDR3 is TGCAGCGCGGAAGGGGGCCTACAAGAGACCCAGTACTTC.

This rearrangement joins TRBV6-1 to TRBJ2-3, with a tentative D call TRBD1 (6 bases). The CDR3 spans 17 residues. The germline CDR1 and CDR2 sequences are MNHNS and SASEGT. Trimming cost V 4 bases and J 0 bases, with 17 bases left between them. Here the CDR3 reads CASSARNRALSTDTQYF. CDR3 DNA: TGTGCCAGCAGTGCAAGGAACAGGGCCCTTAGCACAGATACGCAGTATTTT.

This sequence joins TRBV4-3 and TRBJ2-7, with 7 bases aligning to TRBD1. Germline lookup yields CDR1 LGHNA and CDR2 YSLEER. The CDR3 totals 15 residues. The ends lost 4 bases at V and 2 bases at J; junction bases unmatched: 8. The CDR3 DNA reads as TGCGCCAGCAGCCCAGGGACAGACCTTACCTACGAGCAGTACTTC. Protein sequence: CASSPGTDLTYEQYF.

A remark on this clone: The same CDR3 arises from other DNA sequences in this sample as well. The chain couples TRBV27 to TRBJ1-5; D gene uncertain. Trimming cost V 2 bases and J 4 bases, with 9 bases left between them. Per the germline V gene, CDR1 is MNHEY and CDR2 is SMNVEV (reference sequence). CDR3 length equals 14 residues. CDR3 nucleotide sequence: TGTGCCAGCAGTTTAGGGCAGTCTAATCAGCCCCAGCATTTT. Translation gives CASSLGQSNQPQHF.

Worth noting for this clone: Other DNA sequences in this specimen translate into the identical CDR3. The chain is built from TRBV7-3 and TRBJ2-7, with D perhaps TRBD1 or TRBD2 (5 bases each). V dropped 2 bases and J dropped 2 bases, with 13 bases sitting between them. This CDR3 has 15 residues. Germline values: CDR1 SGHTA, CDR2 FQGTGA. The DNA for the CDR3 is TGTGCCAGCAGCTTAGAGGGGAGCCCGGCCTACGAGCAGTACTTC. This gives the protein CASSLEGSPAYEQYF. Full variable domain (outside the CDR3, taken from reference TRBV7-3 and TRBJ2-7): GAGVSQTPSNKVTEKGKYVELRCDPISGHTALYWYRQSLGQGPEFLIYFQGTGAADDSGLPNDRFFAVRPEGSVSTLKIQRTERGDSAVYLCASSLEGSPAYEQYFGPGTRLTVT.

The rearrangement uses TRBV28 and TRBJ1-2; TRBD1 matches 7 bases. V shed 3 bases, J shed 4 bases, and the junction held 20 bases outside the gene matches. The germline CDR1 and CDR2 sequences are MDHEN and SYDVKM. The CDR3 covers 19 residues. CDR3 nucleotide sequence: TGTGCCAGCAGTTTCTACCCCGGGACTCAGGGGGAATTTGGCTATGGCTACACCTTC. Protein sequence: CASSFYPGTQGEFGYGYTF.